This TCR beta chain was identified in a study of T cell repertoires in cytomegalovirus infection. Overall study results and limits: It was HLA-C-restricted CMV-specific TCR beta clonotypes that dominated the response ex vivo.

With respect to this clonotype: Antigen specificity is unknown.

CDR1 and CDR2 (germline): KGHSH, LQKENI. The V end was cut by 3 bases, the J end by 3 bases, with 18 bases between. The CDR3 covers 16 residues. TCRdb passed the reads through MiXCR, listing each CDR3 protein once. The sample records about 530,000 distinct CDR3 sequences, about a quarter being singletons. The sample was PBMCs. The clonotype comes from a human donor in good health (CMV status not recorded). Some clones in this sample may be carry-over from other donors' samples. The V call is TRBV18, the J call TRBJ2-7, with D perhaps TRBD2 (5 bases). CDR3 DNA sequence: TGTGCCAGCTCACCCCTCAGCGGTCAACCACTCTACGAGCAGTACTTC. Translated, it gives CASSPLSGQPLYEQYF.